A selection of T cell receptor beta chains follows, all from one sample in a study of cytotoxic CD8 clonotypes in ibrutinib-treated CLL. Repertoires were generated with immunoSEQ multiplex PCR, while TCRdb's copy carries only in-frame clones and drops some. The sample shows some 170,000 clones, more than 70% of them seen only once. The sample in question was PBMCs, obtained at disease progression, from a patient treated with ibrutinib. These TCRs come from a human donor with chronic lymphocytic leukemia. CDR3s include the opening cysteine and the closing phenylalanine or tryptophan. The D gene is left open where the match is weak. Clone sizes are given selectively: once, few, many, or a class where the clone is expanded.

D gene: TRBD1; J gene: TRBJ1-1; V gene: TRBV29-1; clone size: once; CDR3 DNA: TGCAGCGTGTGGACAGGCGAAGCTTTCTTT; CDR3 protein: CSVWTGEAFF
D gene: .; J gene: TRBJ2-4; V gene: TRBV12-5; clone size: .; CDR3 DNA: TGTGCTAGTGGTTCGAACCCGGCCGGTCGGGGCTATAATAAAAACATTCAGTACTTC; CDR3 protein: CASGSNPAGRGYNKNIQYF
D gene: TRBD2; J gene: TRBJ2-7; V gene: TRBV7-2; clone size: .; CDR3 DNA: TGTGCCAGCAGCCCTCCTGCGGGAGGAATCTACGAGCAGTACTTC; CDR3 protein: CASSPPAGGIYEQYF
D gene: .; J gene: TRBJ2-7; V gene: TRBV30; clone size: .; CDR3 DNA: TGTGCCTGGAAATCCAGGGGGACTTACTACGAGCAGTACTTC; CDR3 protein: CAWKSRGTYYEQYF
D gene: .; J gene: TRBJ2-7; V gene: TRBV6-5; clone size: .; CDR3 DNA: TGTGCCAGCAGACAGGGGGAGGGCTACGAGCAGTACTTC; CDR3 protein: CASRQGEGYEQYF
D gene: .; J gene: TRBJ2-1; V gene: TRBV6-5; clone size: .; CDR3 DNA: TGTGCCAGCAGTTTCAGACAGGTAACCTACAATGAGCAGTTCTTC; CDR3 protein: CASSFRQVTYNEQFF
D gene: .; J gene: TRBJ2-5; V gene: TRBV19; clone size: .; CDR3 DNA: TGTGCCCTAGTAGAGGGGAGAGAGACCCAGTACTTC; CDR3 protein: CALVEGRETQYF
D gene: TRBD1; J gene: TRBJ1-2; V gene: TRBV7-3; clone size: .; CDR3 DNA: TGTGCCAGCAGCTCCCCGGTCCTGGACAGGACTAACTATGGCTACACCTTC; CDR3 protein: CASSSPVLDRTNYGYTF
D gene: TRBD2; J gene: TRBJ2-1; V gene: TRBV11-2; clone size: .; CDR3 DNA: TGTGCCAGCAGCTTAGCATCCAGCGGGAGCTCCTACAATGAGCAGTTCTTC; CDR3 protein: CASSLASSGSSYNEQFF
D gene: TRBD1; J gene: TRBJ2-6; V gene: TRBV30; clone size: .; CDR3 DNA: TGTGCCTGGGGACAGGGGCTAGGTTCCGGGGCCAACGTCCTGACTTTC; CDR3 protein: CAWGQGLGSGANVLTF
D gene: .; J gene: TRBJ1-5; V gene: TRBV6-6; clone size: .; CDR3 DNA: TGTGCCAGCAGTTACTCTGGTAGAGTAGATCAGCCCCAGCATTTT; CDR3 protein: CASSYSGRVDQPQHF
D gene: .; J gene: TRBJ1-3; V gene: TRBV9; clone size: .; CDR3 DNA: TGTGCCAGCAGCGCCCGCTGGGAGGCTCCGGCCCCGGGAAACACCATATATTTT; CDR3 protein: CASSARWEAPAPGNTIYF
D gene: TRBD2; J gene: TRBJ2-7; V gene: TRBV2; clone size: .; CDR3 DNA: TGTGCCAGCAGTGAAAGGGCTAGCGGGACTTACGAGCAGTACTTC; CDR3 protein: CASSERASGTYEQYF
D gene: .; J gene: TRBJ2-5; V gene: TRBV6-6; clone size: .; CDR3 DNA: TGTGCCAGCGCCTACCGGAGGGGCGTAAGGGAGACCCAGTACTTC; CDR3 protein: CASAYRRGVRETQYF
D gene: TRBD1; J gene: TRBJ2-7; V gene: TRBV6-1; clone size: .; CDR3 DNA: TGTGCCAGCAGCCGGGACAGGGGCAGGGAAGAGAAGTACTTC; CDR3 protein: CASSRDRGREEKYF
D gene: .; J gene: TRBJ1-2; V gene: TRBV6-5; clone size: .; CDR3 DNA: TGTGCCAGCAGTCCCTTGGGCAACTATGGCTACACCTTC; CDR3 protein: CASSPLGNYGYTF
D gene: .; J gene: TRBJ1-2; V gene: TRBV28; clone size: .; CDR3 DNA: TGTGCCAGCAGTCCCTCGCAGGGGCCGTATGGCTACACCTTC; CDR3 protein: CASSPSQGPYGYTF
D gene: .; J gene: TRBJ1-3; V gene: TRBV4-2; clone size: few; CDR3 DNA: TGTGCCAGCAGCCTTAAGGGGCTGGATGGAAACACCATATATTTT; CDR3 protein: CASSLKGLDGNTIYF
D gene: .; J gene: TRBJ1-2; V gene: TRBV20-1; clone size: .; CDR3 DNA: TGCAGTGCTAGAGATCTCTATGGCTACACCTTC; CDR3 protein: CSARDLYGYTF
D gene: .; J gene: TRBJ1-3; V gene: TRBV6-1; clone size: .; CDR3 DNA: TGTGCCAGCAGCGCACCGGGGGGCAGAAACACCATATATTTT; CDR3 protein: CASSAPGGRNTIYF
D gene: .; J gene: TRBJ2-7; V gene: TRBV7-8; clone size: once; CDR3 DNA: TGTGCCAGCAGCCCCCAAGGAGCGGTCTCCTACGAGCAGTACTTC; CDR3 protein: CASSPQGAVSYEQYF
D gene: .; J gene: TRBJ2-7; V gene: TRBV7-9; clone size: .; CDR3 DNA: TGTGCCAGCAGCTTAGTTACCAGCGGGCTCTACTTC; CDR3 protein: CASSLVTSGLYF
D gene: TRBD1; J gene: TRBJ2-7; V gene: TRBV7-2; clone size: .; CDR3 DNA: TGTGCCAGCAGCCCAGGTGGGACAGGGGCTAGGGAGCAGTACTTC; CDR3 protein: CASSPGGTGAREQYF
D gene: TRBD1; J gene: TRBJ2-7; V gene: TRBV25-1; clone size: .; CDR3 DNA: TGTGCCAGCAGTTTCTTGGGACAGACCTACGAGCAGTACTTC; CDR3 protein: CASSFLGQTYEQYF
D gene: TRBD2; J gene: TRBJ2-7; V gene: TRBV11-2; clone size: once; CDR3 DNA: TGTGCCAGCAGCGGACTAGCGGGAGTGGTAGAGCAGTACTTC; CDR3 protein: CASSGLAGVVEQYF
D gene: .; J gene: TRBJ2-7; V gene: TRBV5-1; clone size: .; CDR3 DNA: TGCGCCAGCAGCTCCCAAGCGGGACACTCCTACGAGCAGTACTTC; CDR3 protein: CASSSQAGHSYEQYF
D gene: .; J gene: TRBJ1-2; V gene: TRBV13; clone size: .; CDR3 DNA: TGTGCCTCCGGAGAGGGCGGCTATGGCTACACCTTC; CDR3 protein: CASGEGGYGYTF
D gene: .; J gene: TRBJ1-3; V gene: TRBV6-6; clone size: .; CDR3 DNA: TGTGCCAGCAGTTTCCTACAGCCAAGCTCTGGAAACACCATATATTTT; CDR3 protein: CASSFLQPSSGNTIYF
D gene: TRBD1; J gene: TRBJ1-4; V gene: TRBV2; clone size: .; CDR3 DNA: TGTGCCAGCAGTGAACAGGGGGCGCGATCAGAAAAACTGTTTTTT; CDR3 protein: CASSEQGARSEKLFF
D gene: TRBD1; J gene: TRBJ1-2; V gene: TRBV15; clone size: .; CDR3 DNA: TGTGCCACCAGCGTAACAGGGGACTATGGCTACACCTTC; CDR3 protein: CATSVTGDYGYTF
D gene: .; J gene: TRBJ1-1; V gene: TRBV7-9; clone size: few; CDR3 DNA: TGTGCCAGCAGCTTTGATTCGAGCCCGGGTGGGACTGAAGCTTTCTTT; CDR3 protein: CASSFDSSPGGTEAFF
D gene: .; J gene: TRBJ1-1; V gene: TRBV28; clone size: .; CDR3 DNA: TGTGCCAGCAGTAAACGGACAGAACACAAAGCTTTCTTT; CDR3 protein: CASSKRTEHKAFF
D gene: .; J gene: TRBJ2-7; V gene: TRBV6-5; clone size: .; CDR3 DNA: TGTGCCAGCAGTGAACGCAGGGGACGCTACGAGCAGTACTTC; CDR3 protein: CASSERRGRYEQYF
D gene: TRBD2; J gene: TRBJ2-2; V gene: TRBV7-2; clone size: .; CDR3 DNA: TGTGCCAGCAGCTTAGATGGGACTAGCAAAACCGGGGAGCTGTTTTTT; CDR3 protein: CASSLDGTSKTGELFF
D gene: TRBD1; J gene: TRBJ1-4; V gene: TRBV28; clone size: .; CDR3 DNA: TGTGCCAGCAGTTTACAGGGGGCCAATGAAAAACTGTTTTTT; CDR3 protein: CASSLQGANEKLFF
D gene: .; J gene: TRBJ2-5; V gene: TRBV7-2; clone size: .; CDR3 DNA: TGTGCCAGCAACGACGGACGGCACCAAGAGACCCAGTACTTC; CDR3 protein: CASNDGRHQETQYF
D gene: .; J gene: TRBJ1-1; V gene: TRBV7-9; clone size: .; CDR3 DNA: TGTGCCAGCAGCCGGGACATCGTGAACACTGAAGCTTTCTTT; CDR3 protein: CASSRDIVNTEAFF
D gene: .; J gene: TRBJ2-7; V gene: TRBV6-5; clone size: .; CDR3 DNA: TGTGCCAGCAGTTACAAGGGACCTAACTCCTACGAGCAGTACTTC; CDR3 protein: CASSYKGPNSYEQYF
D gene: TRBD2; J gene: TRBJ2-7; V gene: TRBV18; clone size: .; CDR3 DNA: TGTGCCAGCTCCCTGTCGGGGGGGACGGACGAGCAGTACTTC; CDR3 protein: CASSLSGGTDEQYF
D gene: TRBD1; J gene: TRBJ1-1; V gene: TRBV9; clone size: .; CDR3 DNA: TGTGCCAGCAGCGTCGTGACAGGGCTGAACACTGAAGCTTTCTTT; CDR3 protein: CASSVVTGLNTEAFF
D gene: TRBD2; J gene: TRBJ2-7; V gene: TRBV5-1; clone size: .; CDR3 DNA: TGCGCCAGCAGCCCCCGGACTAGCGGGGTGACCTACGAGCAGTACTTC; CDR3 protein: CASSPRTSGVTYEQYF
D gene: .; J gene: TRBJ2-2; V gene: TRBV6-4; clone size: .; CDR3 DNA: TGTGCCAGCAGTGAAATAGGGGGTACCGGGGAGCTGTTTTTT; CDR3 protein: CASSEIGGTGELFF
D gene: .; J gene: TRBJ2-5; V gene: TRBV5-1; clone size: .; CDR3 DNA: TGCGCCAGCAGCGTCACACCTGGGACACAAGAGACCCAGTACTTC; CDR3 protein: CASSVTPGTQETQYF
D gene: TRBD2; J gene: TRBJ2-7; V gene: TRBV28; clone size: .; CDR3 DNA: TGTGCCAGCAGCCTCGTAATAGCGGGAGGGATTTTCTACGAGCAGTACTTC; CDR3 protein: CASSLVIAGGIFYEQYF
D gene: .; J gene: TRBJ2-6; V gene: TRBV11-1; clone size: .; CDR3 DNA: TGTGCCAGCAGCTTAGACGGATTCTCTGGGGCCAACGTCCTGACTTTC; CDR3 protein: CASSLDGFSGANVLTF
D gene: TRBD2; J gene: TRBJ2-7; V gene: TRBV5-6; clone size: .; CDR3 DNA: TGTGCCAGCAGCTTGGTCGGGACTAGCATCGACGAGCAGTACTTC; CDR3 protein: CASSLVGTSIDEQYF
D gene: .; J gene: TRBJ2-7; V gene: TRBV9; clone size: .; CDR3 DNA: TGTGCCAGCAGCGTATATCCGGGAGTTCAGTACGAGCAGTACTTC; CDR3 protein: CASSVYPGVQYEQYF
D gene: TRBD1; J gene: TRBJ2-5; V gene: TRBV5-1; clone size: .; CDR3 DNA: TGCGCCAGCAGAGTCGGGACAGCCCAAGAGACCCAGTACTTC; CDR3 protein: CASRVGTAQETQYF
D gene: TRBD2; J gene: TRBJ2-1; V gene: TRBV4-2; clone size: .; CDR3 DNA: TGTGCCAGCAGCCAAGAAATAGTGATCGGGACTAGCGGGAGTCTCCATGAGCAGTTCTTC; CDR3 protein: CASSQEIVIGTSGSLHEQFF
D gene: TRBD2; J gene: TRBJ2-1; V gene: TRBV5-6; clone size: .; CDR3 DNA: TGTGCCAGCACCCCTGGCCTAGCGGGAGGCAATGAGCAGTTCTTC; CDR3 protein: CASTPGLAGGNEQFF
D gene: .; J gene: TRBJ2-2; V gene: TRBV5-1; clone size: .; CDR3 DNA: TGCGCCAGCAGCCCTATGCAGGGGAACACCGGGGAGCTGTTTTTT; CDR3 protein: CASSPMQGNTGELFF